The 6 T cell receptor beta chains in this list originate from one sample, sequenced in a study of OX40 agonist ivuxolimab in advanced cancers. Profiling relied on immunoSEQ multiplex PCR, and the TCRdb table lists in-frame clones only, not all of them. The table includes approximately 54,000 clones, 90% to 95% detected once. Source: CD4+ or CD8+ T cells sorted from blood, taken in a trial of the OX40 agonist ivuxolimab. These receptors all stem from an adult with an advanced solid tumor such as melanoma, head and neck, liver or kidney cancer.

This sequence joins TRBV27 and TRBJ1-1; no clear D. The CDR3 is made up of 18 amino acids. Trimming left V 5 bases short and J 0 bases short, with 22 bases between. Looked up from germline, CDR1 is MNHEY and CDR2 is SMNVEV (reference sequence). In DNA form, the CDR3 reads TGTGCCAGCAGTGCAGGACTTGGACGGTCGGGCATGAACACTGAAGCTTTCTTT. It codes for CASSAGLGRSGMNTEAFF.

Only one count was recorded for this clone. The chain combines TRBV11-1 with TRBJ1-6, with no clear D. V was clipped by 5 bases and J by 5 bases, with 10 bases between them. The germline V gene has CDR1 SGHAT and CDR2 FQDESV (reference sequence). This CDR3 spans 14 amino acids. This CDR3 reads CASSRRANNSPLHF. The CDR3 nucleotides read TGTGCCAGCAGCCGCCGGGCCAATAATTCACCCCTCCACTTT.

The gene calls are TRBV29-1 and TRBJ2-1; D possibly corresponds to TRBD2 (5 bases). Germline CDR1 and CDR2: SQVTM and ANQGSEA. With 6 bases removed from V and 1 base from J, the gap between germline ends came to 16 bases. CDR3 size: 15 residues. CDR3 DNA sequence: TGCAGCGTGGGCGGAGAGGAGCGGTCCTACAATGAGCAGTTCTTC. It translates to CSVGGEERSYNEQFF.

The CDR3 loop is CASSDGPYGYTF. DNA of the CDR3: TGTGCCAGCAGTGACGGGCCGTATGGCTACACCTTC. The chain links TRBV6-4 to TRBJ1-2; no firm D call. Germline CDR1 is MRHNA and CDR2 is SNTAGT. V gave up 2 bases and J gave up 5 bases, with 6 bases separating them. This CDR3 spans 12 amino acids.

The chain joins TRBV6-6 to TRBJ1-2, with D unclear. Trimming took off 4 bases at V and 2 bases at J, with 8 bases between the two ends. CDR1 MNHNY and CDR2 SVGAGI come from the germline V gene (reference sequence). The CDR3 runs 13 residues. The CDR3 is CASSLDGNYGYTF. The CDR3 DNA reads as TGTGCCAGCAGTTTAGATGGGAACTATGGCTACACCTTC.

This clone was detected a few times. J is TRBJ2-7 and V is TRBV13; 7 bases map to TRBD1. The length of the CDR3 is 17 residues. The V and J ends lost 5 bases and 0 bases, in that order; junction bases with no gene match: 13. The V gene's germline CDR1 is PRHDT and CDR2 FYEKMQ (reference sequence). The CDR3: CASSPPGGQLHSYEQYF. CDR3 DNA: TGTGCCAGCAGCCCCCCAGGGGGACAATTGCACTCCTACGAGCAGTACTTC.